This TCR beta chain came from a study of cytomegalovirus exposure and HLA in healthy donors. Primers for the PCR totalled 60 Vbeta and 13 Jbeta. Sequencing was performed with immunoSEQ multiplex PCR; in TCRdb, only in-frame clones are kept and a portion is missing. The sample holds over 100,000 clones; almost 75% are singletons and the top ten take roughly 8%. Study-level results: With high specificity and sensitivity, the classifier reportedly diagnosed cytomegalovirus status. Later on, an analysis found that several of the most significant clusters appeared to be linked to common viral pathogens, which included parvovirus B19.

Concerning this clone: Its antigen is unidentified.

The sequencing input was PBMCs. The sequence was obtained from a man aged 35-49 years in good health and CMV-seronegative.

Here the CDR3 reads CASSLWRGTYEQYF. CDR3 in DNA: TGTGCCAGCAGCTTATGGCGGGGGACCTACGAGCAGTACTTC. The chain links TRBV7-2 to TRBJ2-7; 7 bases agree with TRBD2. V was clipped by 2 bases and J by 2 bases; unmatched bases: 3. Germline CDR1 SGHTA, CDR2 FQGNSA. The CDR3 is 14 amino acids.